This entry lists 29 T cell receptor beta chains sequenced from one sample in a study of identical twins. TCRdb reprocessed the 5' RACE reads with MiXCR, giving one entry per CDR3 protein. Here the sample spans around 960,000 distinct CDR3 sequences, 9% to 15% being singletons. The same sample was also used in a study of yellow fever vaccine responses in identical twins.

Input material: PBMCs. Every receptor here comes from a woman aged 18-29 years in good health.

In this sample, this clonotype turned up a few times. This rearrangement joins TRBV25-1 to TRBJ1-2, with 7 bases matching TRBD1. The CDR3 has 12 residues. Germline loops: CDR1 MGHDK, CDR2 SYGVNS. Trimming cost V 8 bases and J 4 bases; bases outside gene matches: 4. The CDR3 loop is CASSRGVYGYTF. CDR3 DNA: TGTGCCAGCTCCAGGGGGGTCTATGGCTACACCTTC.

This chain joins TRBV29-1 and TRBJ1-2; 7 bases agree with TRBD1. V lost 4 bases, J lost 6 bases, and 5 bases stayed unmatched. The CDR3 is 12 amino acids. Germline CDR1 SQVTM, CDR2 ANQGSEA. The CDR3 is CSVATTGNGYTF. The CDR3 nucleotides are TGCAGCGTTGCGACGACAGGGAATGGCTACACCTTC. Based on the CDR3 plus reference TRBV29-1 and TRBJ1-2, the full variable domain is SAVISQKPSRDICQRGTSLTIQCQVDSQVTMMFWYRQQPGQSLTLIATANQGSEATYESGFVIDKFPISRPNLTFSTLTVSNMSPEDSSIYLCSVATTGNGYTFGSGTRLTVV.

This clonotype appeared many times. At one boundary the junction diverges from the germline segment, which might be a read error. The chain combines TRBV29-1 with TRBJ2-1; weak D call: TRBD2 (7 bases). CDR1 and CDR2 (germline): SQVTM, ANQGSEA. The CDR3 has 16 amino acids. CDR3 coding DNA: TGCAGCGTTGAGGGGGGGGGCCGGGAAACATACAATGAGCAGTTCTTT. Translation: CSVEGGGRETYNEQFF.

This clonotype was counted between two and nine times. The chain carries TRBV7-7 and TRBJ2-5; TRBD2 aligns across 7 bases. Losses at the gene ends were 7 bases for V and 2 bases for J; bases not matched to a gene: 7. CDR3 length: 14 amino acids. From germline, CDR1 is SSHAT and CDR2 FNYEAQ (reference sequence). CDR3 sequence: CASTKASGQETQYF. The CDR3 DNA follows: TGTGCCAGCACAAAGGCTAGCGGTCAAGAGACCCAGTACTTC.

This clonotype occurred a few times. As DNA, the CDR3 is TGTGCCAGCAGCTCACTCCGGGACAGGGGCGACAATGAGCAGTTCTTC. Translated: CASSSLRDRGDNEQFF. The chain joins TRBV13 to TRBJ2-1; 10 bases line up with TRBD1. The CDR3 is made up of 16 amino acids. V gave up 4 bases and J gave up 5 bases; unmatched junction bases: 8. Per germline, CDR1 PRHDT and CDR2 FYEKMQ (reference sequence). Full variable domain (remainder filled in from reference TRBV13 and TRBJ2-1): AAGVIQSPRHLIKEKRETATLKCYPIPRHDTVYWYQQGPGQDPQFLISFYEKMQSDKGSIPDRFSAQQFSDYHSELNMSSLELGDSALYFCASSSLRDRGDNEQFFGPGTRLTVL.

In its sample, this clonotype was seen a few times. V is TRBV24-1 and J is TRBJ2-1, with TRBD2 matching over 15 bases. The length of the CDR3 is 17 residues. The J segment lost 4 bases and the V segment lost 5 bases, leaving 5 bases of the junction unmatched. Looked up from germline, CDR1 is KGHDR and CDR2 is SFDVKD. The CDR3 region has the DNA TGTGCCACCAGTGTGGGGACTAGCGGGAGGTTGTACAATGAGCAGTTCTTC. This gives the protein CATSVGTSGRLYNEQFF.

This clonotype was found a few times. The rearrangement uses TRBV12-3 or TRBV12-4 and TRBJ2-1, with TRBD2 matching over 8 bases. The CDR3 has 15 residues. J gave up 5 bases and V 6 bases, and 9 bases lay outside the gene matches. The CDR3 coding sequence is TGTGCCAGCAGCATACGGGGGGGCCAGGACAATGAGCAGTTCTTC. As protein: CASSIRGGQDNEQFF.

CDR3 nucleotide sequence: TGTGCCAGCGGCCCGGGACGCCGCAGCTCCTACAATGAGCAGTTCTTC. Translated: CASGPGRRSSYNEQFF. The J gene is TRBJ2-1, the V gene TRBV5-6; D tentatively fits TRBD1 or TRBD2 (5 bases each). CDR3 length equals 16 residues. V lost 7 bases and J lost 0, with 17 bases in between. Germline V gene sequence: CDR1 SGHDT, CDR2 YYEEEE.

This clonotype was seen repeatedly, ten times or more. The gene calls are TRBV4-1 and TRBJ2-7; D may be TRBD1 (6 bases). Trimming removed 1 base at V and 0 bases at J, with 10 bases between. CDR3 length equals 15 residues. Germline lookup yields CDR1 MGHRA and CDR2 YSYEKL. CDR3 DNA: TGCGCCAGCAGCCAAGGGGGGACACCCTCCTACGAGCAGTACTTC. Translating gives CASSQGGTPSYEQYF.

This clonotype was seen many times. The chain joins TRBV3-1 to TRBJ1-4; D is unclear. The CDR3 spans 16 residues. The germline CDR1 and CDR2 sequences are LGHDT and YNNKEL (reference sequence). V lost 1 base and J lost 8, with 17 bases in between. The CDR3 protein is CASSQGNTYGREKLFF. The CDR3 DNA sequence: TGTGCCAGCAGCCAAGGAAATACTTACGGTCGGGAAAAACTGTTTTTT.

This sequence joins TRBV9 and TRBJ2-1, with TRBD2 matching 9 bases. The CDR3 totals 17 residues. With V trimmed by 4 bases and J by 6 bases, 14 bases remained unmatched. Germline lookup yields CDR1 SGDLS and CDR2 YYNGEE. The CDR3 DNA is TGTGCCAGCAGCCTTCGAACTAGCGGGCTTTGGGCCAATGAGCAGTTCTTC. It specifies CASSLRTSGLWANEQFF.

A few counts support this clonotype. The chain is built from TRBV5-1 and TRBJ2-5; the D gene is possibly TRBD1 (6 bases). The V gene lost 2 bases and the J gene lost 3 bases, with 8 bases spanning the gap. The CDR3 extends over 13 amino acids. Per the germline V gene, CDR1 is SGHRS and CDR2 is YFSETQ. For the CDR3, the DNA is TGCGCCAGCAGCTTCTGGACAGAAGAGACCCAGTACTTC. Translating it yields CASSFWTEETQYF.

In this sample, this clonotype turned up a few times. The chain has TRBV11-2 and TRBJ2-7; 7 nucleotides agree with TRBD2. This CDR3 has 16 residues. The germline gives CDR1 SGHAT, CDR2 FQNNGV. V dropped 5 bases and J dropped 3; count of bases not matched to a gene: 13. CDR3 sequence (DNA): TGTGCCAGCAGCGGAACCTTCGGCCTAGCGGACTACGAGCAGTACGTC. Protein sequence: CASSGTFGLADYEQYV.

The chain couples TRBV19 to TRBJ1-4, with a weak D call TRBD1 (6 bases). Germline CDR1 LNHDA, CDR2 SQIVND (reference sequence). The CDR3 has 15 residues. The V end lost 5 bases, the J end lost 3 bases, and 13 bases lay between the germline ends. The CDR3 region is CASSPSTGPNEKLFF. For the CDR3, the DNA is TGTGCCAGTAGTCCCTCGACAGGTCCTAATGAAAAACTGTTTTTT.

The chain is built from TRBV28 and TRBJ2-6; 10 nucleotides line up with TRBD1. The CDR3 runs to 18 residues. Looked up from germline, CDR1 is MDHEN and CDR2 is SYDVKM. V shed 8 bases and J 0 bases; nucleotides not matched to a gene: 10. The DNA for the CDR3 is TGTGCCAGCGGCCGACCGGGACAGGGGCACTCTGGGGCCAACGTCCTGACTTTC. Translated: CASGRPGQGHSGANVLTF.

This clonotype was recorded a few times. CDR3 loop: CASSPGPRAETQYF. The CDR3 DNA follows: TGTGCCAGCAGCCCCGGGCCAAGGGCAGAGACCCAGTACTTC. The chain carries TRBV9 and TRBJ2-5; D ambiguous. The germline CDR1 and CDR2 sequences are SGDLS and YYNGEE. Between the trimmed V and J ends, which lost 4 bases and 4 bases, there was a span of 14 bases. The CDR3 consists of 14 residues. Complete variable domain (other parts from reference TRBV9 and TRBJ2-5): DSGVTQTPKHLITATGQRVTLRCSPRSGDLSVYWYQQSLDQGLQFLIQYYNGEERAKGNILERFSAQQFPDLHSELNLSSLELGDSALYFCASSPGPRAETQYFGPGTRLLVL.

In its sample, this clonotype was seen a few times. This chain uses TRBV29-1 with TRBJ2-3; D is unresolved. V dropped 6 bases and J dropped 2 bases, with 12 bases sitting between them. CDR1 is SQVTM and CDR2 is ANQGSEA in the germline V gene. The CDR3 totals 13 residues. The DNA of the CDR3 is TGCAGCGTCGAACCCCGATTCACAGATACGCAGTATTTT. Translating it yields CSVEPRFTDTQYF.

The V and J genes are TRBV7-9 and TRBJ1-1, with D possibly being TRBD1 (6 bases). Germline CDR1 and CDR2: SEHNR and FQNEAQ (reference sequence). There are 15 residues in the CDR3. V was shortened by 5 bases and J by 0 bases, with 13 bases between the two germline ends. The CDR3 loop is CASSARDNLNTEAFF. The DNA of the CDR3 is TGTGCCAGCAGCGCCCGGGACAACCTGAACACTGAAGCTTTCTTT.

The sample holds many counts of this clonotype. CDR3 DNA sequence: TGCGCCAGCAGCATAGGGGACGTACCTAGCTCCTACAATGAGCAGTTCTTC. It codes for CASSIGDVPSSYNEQFF. The chain recombines TRBV5-1 with TRBJ2-1; D could derive from TRBD1 or TRBD2 (5 bases each). The CDR3 contains 17 residues. The V gene lost 4 bases and the J gene lost 0 bases, with 17 bases spanning the gap. Germline V gene lookup returns CDR1 SGHRS and CDR2 YFSETQ.

This clonotype came up a few times. The V gene is TRBV7-9, the J gene TRBJ1-2; D not resolved. The V gene lost 5 bases and the J gene lost 5 bases, with 12 bases spanning the gap. The CDR3 spans 13 residues. Looked up from germline, CDR1 is SEHNR and CDR2 is FQNEAQ (reference sequence). The CDR3 is CASSQVSPYGYTF. CDR3 in DNA: TGTGCCAGCAGCCAGGTCTCGCCATATGGCTACACCTTC.

The chain carries TRBV2 and TRBJ1-2; 8 bases fit TRBD1. The CDR3 has 15 residues. Germline CDR1 reads SNHLY; CDR2 reads FYNNEI. The V gene end was trimmed by 7 bases and the J gene end by 4 bases; junction bases not matched to a gene: 11. The DNA of the CDR3 is TGTGCCAGCATCAAGGACAGGGTGGAATTCTATGGCTACACCTTC. Encoded protein: CASIKDRVEFYGYTF.

This clonotype was seen ten or more times. This chain links TRBV4-2 with TRBJ1-3; D remains ambiguous. Germline lookup yields CDR1 LGHNA and CDR2 YNFKEQ. The CDR3 is made up of 15 amino acids. V was pared by 0 bases and J by 7 bases, with 13 bases between. The CDR3 region is CASSQDWVFANTIYF. Written as DNA, the CDR3 is TGTGCCAGCAGCCAAGATTGGGTTTTCGCTAACACCATATATTTT.

This clonotype showed up just a few times. V is TRBV7-9 and J is TRBJ2-7; no firm D call. Germline V gives CDR1 SEHNR, CDR2 FQNEAQ (reference sequence). V lost 1 base and J lost 5, with 6 bases in between. The CDR3 is 12 amino acids. This CDR3 is CASSLVINEQYF. CDR3 sequence (DNA): TGTGCCAGCAGCTTAGTCATAAACGAGCAGTACTTC. The full variable domain, completed using reference TRBV7-9 and TRBJ2-7, is DTGVSQNPRHKITKRGQNVTFRCDPISEHNRLYWYRQTLGQGPEFLTYFQNEAQLEKSRLLSDRFSAERPKGSFSTLEIQRTEQGDSAMYLCASSLVINEQYFGPGTRLTVT.

This chain links TRBV11-3 with TRBJ1-6; possible D gene TRBD1, 5 bases. Germline V CDR1 and CDR2: SGHNT, YENEEA. This CDR3 region has 13 residues. Trimming removed 2 bases from V and 11 bases from J, with 10 bases in between. The CDR3 DNA is TGTGCCAGCAGCTTATTACCAGGGACACCCCTCCACTTT. Translating gives CASSLLPGTPLHF.

This clonotype appeared many times. This chain uses TRBV2 with TRBJ1-5, with 7 positions matching TRBD1. V dropped 4 bases and J dropped 3; count of bases not matched to a gene: 6. Germline CDR1 is SNHLY and CDR2 is FYNNEI. This CDR3 region has 15 residues. The CDR3 coding sequence is TGTGCCAGCAGTGCAGGGACAGTCATCAATCAGCCCCAGCATTTT. Amino acids: CASSAGTVINQPQHF.

This clonotype was detected a few times. The gene calls are TRBV5-1 and TRBJ1-4; D possibly corresponds to TRBD1 (6 bases). Germline values: CDR1 SGHRS, CDR2 YFSETQ. This CDR3 has 15 residues. Trimming stripped 5 bases from V and 0 bases from J, with 11 bases between. The CDR3 is CASRAEGATNEKLFF. CDR3 DNA sequence: TGCGCCAGCAGAGCGGAGGGGGCAACTAATGAAAAACTGTTTTTT.

The CDR3 nucleotides are TGCAGTGCTAGTTGGACAGGGGTCCACAATGAGCAGTTCTTC. It specifies CSASWTGVHNEQFF. This sequence joins TRBV20-1 and TRBJ2-1; 9 bases fit TRBD1. With 3 bases clipped from V and 5 bases from J, the junction kept 5 bases outside the gene matches. The CDR3 is made up of 14 amino acids. In germline, CDR1 is DFQATT, CDR2 SNEGSKA (reference sequence).

This clonotype showed up many times. The chain combines TRBV6-5 with TRBJ2-2; D remains ambiguous. Germline loops: CDR1 MNHEY, CDR2 SVGAGI. This CDR3 spans 15 amino acids. V was shortened by 0 bases and J by 5 bases, with 10 bases between the two germline ends. The CDR3 bases are TGTGCCAGCAGTTACTCGAACAGAAAAACCGGGGAGCTGTTTTTT. It yields the protein CASSYSNRKTGELFF.

The table lists this clonotype with a few counts. The chain combines TRBV4-1 with TRBJ2-5; D uncertain. Germline-derived CDR1 and CDR2 are MGHRA and YSYEKL. CDR3 length equals 15 residues. The ends were cut back, 1 base at V and 0 bases at J, with 9 bases in the middle. The CDR3 spells CASSQGFTDQETQYF. CDR3 bases: TGCGCCAGCAGCCAAGGTTTTACGGACCAAGAGACCCAGTACTTC.